The 10 T cell receptor beta chains below all came from one sample that was sequenced in a study of T cell clonality in common variable immunodeficiency. Method: immunoSEQ multiplex PCR; TCRdb's copy keeps in-frame clones and lacks some. The record shows about 20,000 clones for this sample, with no singletons present. No antigen has been assigned to these receptors. Findings and limits, study-wide: Fewer deletions and N-nucleotide insertions were reportedly seen in common variable immunodeficiency TCR beta sequences.

What was sequenced was peripheral blood mononuclear cells. Source of these receptors: a human donor with common variable immunodeficiency.

This clone was picked up a small number of times. The missing CDR3 end, 3 residues past where the read stops, is filled in from the germline J gene. The V and J genes are TRBV19 and TRBJ2-5; D possibly corresponds to TRBD1 (5 bases). Trimming shortened V by 4 bases and J by 0 bases, and 9 bases separated the two germline ends. This CDR3 has 14 amino acids. From germline, CDR1 is LNHDA and CDR2 SQIVND (reference sequence). Incomplete CDR3 DNA: TGTGCCAGTAGTACGACGGACAACCAAGAGACC. It yields the protein CASSTTDNQET. The whole CDR3 reads CASSTTDNQETQYF.

In its sample, this clone was seen a few times. The observed sequence ends 3 residues before the CDR3 terminus, with the missing tail filled in from the germline J gene. The chain joins TRBV6-1 to TRBJ1-6; D not certain. V lost 0 bases to trimming and J lost 10 bases, with 10 bases between them. This CDR3 region has 14 residues. Per germline, CDR1 MNHNS and CDR2 SASEGT. The chain's CDR3 is CASSEALRGSPLHF. Partial CDR3 DNA: TGTGCCAGCAGTGAAGCACTTCGCGGCTCACCC.

This clone turned up a few times. The CDR3 end is not reached by the read, which stops 3 residues before it; the germline J gene fills it in. The rearrangement uses TRBV30 and TRBJ1-5; D is uncertain. CDR3 size: 13 residues. Trimming removed 0 bases at V and 2 bases at J, with 5 bases between. In germline, CDR1 is GTSNPN, CDR2 SVGIG (reference sequence). The DNA read from the CDR3 is TGTGCCTGGAGTGTGGCTGGCAATCAGCCC. It encodes CAWSVAGNQP. The whole CDR3 sequence reads CAWSVAGNQPQHF.

This clone turned up a few times. The CDR3 loop is CASSLGGVDNSPLHF. The CDR3 bases that were read are TGTGCCAGCAGCTTAGGGGGGGTGGATAATTCACCC. The chain uses TRBV7-2 and TRBJ1-6; a possible D gene is TRBD1 (5 bases). Read sequence stops 3 residues before the CDR3 end, and the germline J gene provides the missing end. The germline V gene encodes CDR1 SGHTA and CDR2 FQGNSA. V lost 1 base and J 5 bases, leaving 9 bases between the germline ends. The CDR3 contains 15 residues.

On this clone itself: From the germline J gene comes the end of the CDR3, since the read stops 3 residues before it. This chain uses TRBV18 with TRBJ2-2; 10 nucleotides agree with TRBD1. Losses at the gene ends were 6 bases for V and 6 bases for J; bases not matched to a gene: 4. The germline V gene has CDR1 KGHSH and CDR2 LQKENI. The CDR3 has 14 residues. The CDR3 is CASSGQGSAGELFF. The CDR3 DNA, read in part, is TGTGCCAGCTCGGGACAGGGGTCCGCCGGGGAG. Full variable domain (missing parts from reference TRBV18 and TRBJ2-2): NAGVMQNPRHLVRRRGQEARLRCSPMKGHSHVYWYRQLPEEGLKFMVYLQKENIIDESGMPKERFSAEFPKEGPSILRIQQVVRGDSAAYFCASSGQGSAGELFFGEGSRLTVL.

For this clone: The read is 3 residues too short to cover the CDR3 end, so that end is filled in from the germline J gene. The rearrangement links TRBV7-6 to TRBJ1-6, with TRBD1 matching 9 bases. V lost 5 bases to trimming and J lost 10 bases; unmatched junction nucleotides: 9. Germline loops: CDR1 SGHVS, CDR2 FNYEAQ. CDR3 length equals 15 residues. Partial CDR3 DNA: TGTGCCAGCAGCCCCCTGGGACAGGGAGAATCACCC. Its translation: CASSPLGQGESP. The entire CDR3 protein reads CASSPLGQGESPLHF.

This clone was seen a handful of times. The read stops 3 residues short of the end of the CDR3; the missing end is completed from the germline J gene. The V call is TRBV18, the J call TRBJ2-2, with D maybe TRBD1 (5 bases). The CDR3 extends over 13 amino acids. Germline V CDR1 and CDR2: KGHSH, LQKENI. The V gene lost 2 bases and the J gene lost 8 bases, with 9 bases spanning the gap. The DNA read from the CDR3 is TGTGCCAGCTCACCAGACAGTGCGGGGGAG. Its translation: CASSPDSAGE. The whole CDR3 sequence reads CASSPDSAGELFF.

On this clone itself: With the read ending 3 residues before the CDR3 end, the germline J gene is used to fill in that end. V is TRBV18 and J is TRBJ2-5; 7 bases agree with TRBD1. Germline V lookup: CDR1 KGHSH, CDR2 LQKENI. The J segment lost 2 bases and the V segment lost 4 bases, leaving 16 bases of the junction unmatched. This CDR3 has 18 residues. The CDR3 sequence is CASSQNRDSPILQETQYF. The sequenced CDR3 bases are TGTGCCAGCTCACAGAACCGGGACAGCCCTATTCTACAAGAGACC.

To note about this clone: The junction departs from the called germline gene at one end, perhaps through a read error. The CDR3 loop is CASSLDRGQETQYF. The covered CDR3 bases are TGTGCTAGCAGCTTAGACAGGGGCCAAGAGACC. The chain uses TRBV7-7 and TRBJ2-5, with TRBD1 matching over 8 bases. The sequence runs out 3 residues before the end of the CDR3; the remainder is reconstructed from the germline J gene. This CDR3 contains 14 residues. In germline, CDR1 is SSHAT, CDR2 FNYEAQ (reference sequence). Full variable domain (outside the CDR3, taken from reference TRBV7-7 and TRBJ2-5): GAGVSQSPRYKVTKRGQDVTLRCDPISSHATLYWYQQALGQGPEFLTYFNYEAQPDKSGLPSDRFSAERPEGSISTLTIQRTEQRDSAMYRCASSLDRGQETQYFGPGTRLLVL.

This clone has more than one count but fewer than ten. The chain's CDR3 is CASSLANRVGTEAFF. The sequenced part of the CDR3 DNA is TGTGCCAGCAGCTTAGCCAACAGGGTGGGCACTGAA. The chain uses TRBV7-9 and TRBJ1-1; possibly TRBD1 for D (6 bases). The CDR3 end falls 3 residues outside the read, so it is completed with the germline J gene. V was clipped by 0 bases and J by 4 bases, with 12 bases between them. The CDR3 is made up of 15 amino acids. Germline loops: CDR1 SEHNR, CDR2 FQNEAQ (reference sequence).